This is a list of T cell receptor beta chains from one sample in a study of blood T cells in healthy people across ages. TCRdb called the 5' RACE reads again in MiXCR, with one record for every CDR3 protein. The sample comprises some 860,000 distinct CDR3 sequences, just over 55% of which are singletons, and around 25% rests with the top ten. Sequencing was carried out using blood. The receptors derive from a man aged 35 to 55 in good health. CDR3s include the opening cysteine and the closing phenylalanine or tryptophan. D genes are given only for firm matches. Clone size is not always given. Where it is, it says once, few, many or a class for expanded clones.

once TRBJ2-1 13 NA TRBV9 TGTGCCTCCTCACTTCAAGGGGCCACTGAGCAGTTCTTC CASSLQGATEQFF
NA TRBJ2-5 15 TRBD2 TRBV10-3 TGTGCCATCAGTGAGGGGGAGGGCTTCCAAGAGACCCAGTACTTC CAISEGEGFQETQYF
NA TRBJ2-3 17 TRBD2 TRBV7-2 TGTGCCAGCAGCTTAGGGCCGACTAGCGGTGGGACAGATACGCAGTATTTT CASSLGPTSGGTDTQYF
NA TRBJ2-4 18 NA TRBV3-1 TGTGCCAGCAGGACAAAACTAGTCGACCTAAGGGCCAAAAACATTCAGTACTTC CASRTKLVDLRAKNIQYF
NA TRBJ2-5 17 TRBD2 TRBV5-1 TGCGCCAGCAGCGAGGCCGGGACTAGCGGGCTCGGGGAGACCCAGTACTTC CASSEAGTSGLGETQYF
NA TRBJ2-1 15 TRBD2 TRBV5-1 TGCGCCAGCAGCCGGACTAGCGGGCTGTACAATGAGCAGTTCTTC CASSRTSGLYNEQFF
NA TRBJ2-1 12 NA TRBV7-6 TGTGCCAGCAGCCAGATTAGCAATGAGCAGTTCTTC CASSQISNEQFF
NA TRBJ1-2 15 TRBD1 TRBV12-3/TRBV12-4 TGTGCCAGCAGTTTCTCGGACAGGCTTCACTATGGCTACACCTTC CASSFSDRLHYGYTF
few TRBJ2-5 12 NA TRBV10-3 TGTGCCATCAGCGACCGACAAGAGACCCAGTACTTC CAISDRQETQYF
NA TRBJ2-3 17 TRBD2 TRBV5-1 TGCGCCAGCAGCTTGGGCGGGCGGGAGTCACGCACAGATACGCAGTATTTT CASSLGGRESRTDTQYF
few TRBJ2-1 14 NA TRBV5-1 TGCGCCAGCAGAATACAGGTTACCTACAATGAGCAGTTCTTC CASRIQVTYNEQFF
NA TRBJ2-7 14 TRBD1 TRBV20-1 TGCAGTGCTTCTCTAGTGGGACAGGCTAGCGAGCAGTACTTC CSASLVGQASEQYF
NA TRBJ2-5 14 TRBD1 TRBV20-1 TGCAGTGCTAGAGACGACAGGGTTACGAAGACCCAGTACTTC CSARDDRVTKTQYF
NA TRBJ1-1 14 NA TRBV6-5 TGTGCCAGCAGAAATGGGGGTGCGAACACTGAAGCTTTCTTT CASRNGGANTEAFF
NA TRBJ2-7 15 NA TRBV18 TGTGCCAGCCCACCGAGTAGCTTGAGCTCCTACGAGCAGTACTTC CASPPSSLSSYEQYF